The 5 T cell receptor beta chains given below trace back to one sample, sequenced in a study of Ad26.COV2.S vaccination and SARS-CoV-2 variants. TCRdb's copy holds only in-frame clones and misses some; the assay was immunoSEQ multiplex PCR. This sample has about 350,000 clones, with roughly nine tenths found just once. The treatment is: over 15 received Ad26.COV2.S at low or high dose, single or two shots; 5 received placebo; per-sample allocation not given. The investigators took samples on day 63 after the first vaccine or placebo injection. The sequences come from peripheral blood, collected in a trial of Ad26.COV2.S vaccine versus placebo. These receptors came from a person between 18 and 60 years old who received the Ad26.COV2.S COVID-19 vaccine or a placebo.

The chain has TRBV6-4 and TRBJ1-1; weak D call: TRBD1 (5 bases). Germline V lookup: CDR1 MRHNA, CDR2 SNTAGT. There are 13 residues in the CDR3. The germline V and J ends were trimmed by 4 bases and 4 bases, with 10 bases remaining between them. CDR3 DNA: TGTGCCAGCAGTGCCCGGGGCGGCACTGAAGCTTTCTTT. Its translation: CASSARGGTEAFF.

The rearrangement links TRBV28 to TRBJ1-1; 7 bases fit TRBD1. CDR1 is MDHEN, CDR2 SYDVKM, per germline. There are 16 residues in the CDR3. Germline trimming cut 5 bases from V and 0 bases from J; bases unmatched to any gene: 9. The chain's CDR3 is CASSPWTGAMNTEAFF. CDR3 in DNA: TGTGCCAGCAGTCCATGGACAGGCGCAATGAACACTGAAGCTTTCTTT.

CDR3 sequence (DNA): TGTGCCAGCAGCTTTGTCTTGGCGGGGGGCCCGGCAGATACGCAGTATTTT. This sequence encodes CASSFVLAGGPADTQYF. The chain has TRBV7-8 and TRBJ2-3, with 8 positions matching TRBD2. The V segment lost 3 bases and the J segment 4 bases; nucleotides outside the gene matches: 12. This CDR3 spans 17 amino acids. Germline CDR1 reads SGHVS; CDR2 reads FQNEAQ. Together with reference TRBV7-8 and TRBJ2-3, the CDR3 gives the full variable domain: GAGVSQSPRYKVAKRGQDVALRCDPISGHVSLFWYQQALGQGPEFLTYFQNEAQLDKSGLPSDRFFAERPEGSVSTLKIQRTQQEDSAVYLCASSFVLAGGPADTQYFGPGTRLTVL.

This chain connects TRBV3-1 (or the pseudogene TRBV3-2) to TRBJ2-5; D not resolved. The ends were cut back, 2 bases at V and 2 bases at J, with 12 bases in the middle. Germline loops: CDR1 LGHDT, CDR2 YNNKEL (reference sequence). CDR3 length: 15 amino acids. CDR3 sequence: CASSQYERPQETQYF. CDR3 DNA: TGTGCCAGCAGCCAATATGAGCGACCACAAGAGACCCAGTACTTC.

The J gene is TRBJ2-2, the V gene TRBV25-1; D call uncertain. The V and J ends lost 2 bases and 3 bases respectively, with 13 bases between them. The CDR3 spans 16 residues. From germline, CDR1 is MGHDK and CDR2 SYGVNS. In nucleotides, the CDR3 is TGTGCCAGCAGTGAAACGATGTACACTTACACCGGGGAGCTGTTTTTT. It specifies CASSETMYTYTGELFF.